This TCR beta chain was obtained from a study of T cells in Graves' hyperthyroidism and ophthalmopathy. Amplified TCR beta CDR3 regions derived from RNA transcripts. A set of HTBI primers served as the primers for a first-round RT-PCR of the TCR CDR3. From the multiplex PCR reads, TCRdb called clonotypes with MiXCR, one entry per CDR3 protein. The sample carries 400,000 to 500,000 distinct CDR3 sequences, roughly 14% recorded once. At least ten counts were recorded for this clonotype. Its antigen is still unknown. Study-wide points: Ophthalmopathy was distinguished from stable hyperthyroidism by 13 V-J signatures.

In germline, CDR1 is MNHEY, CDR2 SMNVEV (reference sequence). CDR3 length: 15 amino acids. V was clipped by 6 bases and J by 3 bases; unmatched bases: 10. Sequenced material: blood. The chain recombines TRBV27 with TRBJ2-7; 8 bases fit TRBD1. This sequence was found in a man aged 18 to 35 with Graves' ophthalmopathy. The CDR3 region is CASRLTGTGNYEQYF. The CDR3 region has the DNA TGTGCCAGCAGACTGACCGGGACAGGCAACTACGAGCAGTACTTC.